These 21 T cell receptor beta chains came from one sample sequenced in a study of blood T cell repertoires in COVID-19. Some clones are missing from TCRdb's copy, which holds only in-frame ones; the method was immunoSEQ multiplex PCR. The sample has 300,000 or so clones; about 88% are singletons. Sequencing was performed on PBMCs or T cells enriched from blood (not recorded which). The receptor set was obtained from a woman aged 25 to 39 who had recovered from COVID-19.

V and J are TRBV9 and TRBJ1-3, with D possibly being TRBD1 (5 bases). This CDR3 comprises 16 residues. Trimming removed 0 bases from V and 2 bases from J, with 12 bases in between. Germline V gene lookup returns CDR1 SGDLS and CDR2 YYNGEE. The CDR3 DNA is TGTGCCAGCAGCGTAGCCGCACAGGTCACTGGAAACACCATATATTTT. This encodes CASSVAAQVTGNTIYF.

This clone has only one observation. The V and J genes are TRBV7-2 and TRBJ2-1; 7 nucleotides line up with TRBD2. The germline V gene has CDR1 SGHTA and CDR2 FQGNSA. CDR3 length: 15 amino acids. J lost 7 bases, V lost 4 bases, and 10 bases had no gene match. CDR3 loop: CASSWGGTSRNEQFF. The CDR3 DNA reads as TGTGCCAGCAGCTGGGGGGGGACCTCGCGGAATGAGCAGTTCTTC.

The CDR3 bases are TGCGCCAGCAGCCAAGAGGACAGGGCCGCCCTCGCCACCGGGGAGCTGTTTTTT. Residues: CASSQEDRAALATGELFF. The chain couples TRBV4-3 to TRBJ2-2; the match to TRBD1 covers 8 bases. The CDR3 has 18 residues. CDR1 LGHNA and CDR2 YSLEER come from the germline V gene. V lost 0 bases and J lost 4; bases outside the gene matches: 10.

The J gene is TRBJ1-2, the V gene TRBV30; 9 positions agree with TRBD1. V was pared by 1 base and J by 5 bases, with 11 bases of the junction left unmatched. Germline CDR1 is GTSNPN and CDR2 is SVGIG (reference sequence). The CDR3 spans 16 residues. The CDR3 DNA reads TGTGCCTGGAGTGCTCCAGGGACAGGGCAATCGTATGGCTACACCTTC. Translated, it gives CAWSAPGTGQSYGYTF.

V and J are TRBV29-1 and TRBJ2-7; D perhaps matches TRBD2 (5 bases). Deletions cut 0 bases from V and 3 bases from J, with 9 bases between. CDR3 size: 13 residues. Germline CDR1 SQVTM, CDR2 ANQGSEA. CDR3: CSVEEGALYEQYF. CDR3 in DNA: TGCAGCGTTGAAGAGGGAGCCCTCTACGAGCAGTACTTC.

The J gene is TRBJ2-5, the V gene TRBV7-2, with 7 nucleotides matching TRBD1. Germline-derived CDR1 and CDR2 are SGHTA and FQGNSA. With 1 base clipped from V and 1 base from J, the junction kept 3 bases outside the gene matches. The CDR3 is made up of 15 amino acids. CDR3 DNA: TGTGCCAGCAGCTTAGTGACAGGGCGCCAAGAGACCCAGTACTTC. It encodes CASSLVTGRQETQYF.

The chain links TRBV2 to TRBJ1-2, with D possibly matching TRBD1 (6 bases). The germline V and J ends were trimmed by 7 bases and 8 bases, with 17 bases remaining between them. CDR1 and CDR2 from the germline V gene are SNHLY and FYNNEI. The CDR3 has 13 residues. CDR3 amino acids: CASTPQGVHGYTF. CDR3 DNA sequence: TGTGCCAGCACTCCACAGGGAGTTCACGGCTACACCTTC.

The chain uses TRBV28 and TRBJ1-5; possibly TRBD1 for D (6 bases). Germline V CDR1 and CDR2: MDHEN, SYDVKM. V was trimmed by 4 bases and J by 7 bases, leaving 14 bases between them. CDR3 length: 14 residues. The CDR3 DNA reads as TGTGCCAGCAGTTGGAGGGGGGGCGGCCAGCCCCAGCATTTT. This encodes CASSWRGGGQPQHF.

The V call is TRBV11-2, the J call TRBJ1-1; possibly TRBD1 for D (5 bases). Trimming pared 1 base from V and 2 bases from J, leaving 11 bases between. The CDR3 sequence is 15 residues long. Germline lookup yields CDR1 SGHAT and CDR2 FQNNGV. CDR3 amino acids: CASSLVGGGNTEAFF. CDR3 DNA sequence: TGTGCCAGCAGCTTAGTGGGGGGGGGTAACACTGAAGCTTTCTTT.

V gene TRBV5-1 combines with J gene TRBJ2-7, with D possibly being TRBD2 (5 bases). The CDR3 has 16 residues. Trimming left V 4 bases short and J 1 base short, with 18 bases between. Germline values: CDR1 SGHRS, CDR2 YFSETQ. The CDR3 is CASSPRLGVESYEQYF. CDR3 coding DNA: TGCGCCAGCAGCCCCCGGCTCGGGGTGGAATCCTACGAGCAGTACTTC.

V gene TRBV19 combines with J gene TRBJ2-3, with D maybe TRBD2 (7 bases). Germline V lookup: CDR1 LNHDA, CDR2 SQIVND (reference sequence). The CDR3 is made up of 14 amino acids. Between the trimmed V and J ends, which lost 6 bases and 4 bases, there was a span of 14 bases. The CDR3 sequence: CASSRGAGADTQYF. CDR3 sequence (DNA): TGTGCCAGTAGCCGGGGGGCGGGAGCAGATACGCAGTATTTT.

V gene TRBV27 combines with J gene TRBJ1-5; 7 bases agree with TRBD1. Germline lookup yields CDR1 MNHEY and CDR2 SMNVEV (reference sequence). V was pared by 6 bases and J by 5 bases, with 7 bases of the junction left unmatched. The CDR3 has 14 residues. CDR3: CASRIRQGHQPQHF. The CDR3 nucleotides are TGTGCCAGCAGAATAAGACAGGGACATCAGCCCCAGCATTTT.

The rearrangement uses TRBV12-5 and TRBJ2-3, with D possibly TRBD2 on 7 matching bases. V lost 7 bases, J lost 5 bases, and 34 bases lay in between. CDR3 length: 20 residues. Germline V gene data show CDR1 as LGHNT and CDR2 as FRNRAP. CDR3 sequence: CASESRGTIWGRGRGDTQYF. The CDR3 bases are TGTGCTAGTGAATCGCGAGGGACTATATGGGGCCGGGGGCGAGGAGATACGCAGTATTTT.

The rearrangement joins TRBV19 to TRBJ1-6; D is possibly TRBD1 (6 bases). CDR3 size: 14 residues. Germline CDR1 reads LNHDA; CDR2 reads SQIVND (reference sequence). Trimming left V 5 bases short and J 7 bases short, with 12 bases between. CDR3 region: CASSPRGGNSPLHF. The CDR3 DNA follows: TGTGCCAGTAGTCCGAGGGGGGGGAATTCACCCCTCCACTTT.

The chain employs TRBV4-1 and TRBJ2-1; D may be TRBD2 (6 bases). The CDR3 sequence is 14 residues long. V dropped 0 bases and J dropped 6 bases, with 9 bases sitting between them. The germline CDR1 and CDR2 sequences are MGHRA and YSYEKL. The CDR3 sequence: CASSQEGGSNEQFF. The CDR3 nucleotides are TGCGCCAGCAGCCAAGAAGGAGGGTCCAATGAGCAGTTCTTC.

This chain links TRBV5-4 with TRBJ2-7, with 11 bases that match TRBD1. The CDR3 consists of 16 residues. V shed 4 bases and J 6 bases; nucleotides not matched to a gene: 12. Germline assignment: CDR1 SGHNT and CDR2 YYREEE (reference sequence). Here the CDR3 DNA reads TGTGCCAGCAGCCCTGTTGGTGGACAGGGGGCGAGCGAGCAGTACTTC. Protein sequence: CASSPVGGQGASEQYF.

The CDR3 sequence is CASSPPGGGAVHFGEQFF. CDR3 coding DNA: TGTGCCAGCAGTCCCCCTGGCGGGGGGGCCGTTCACTTTGGTGAGCAGTTCTTC. V usage is TRBV5-4 and J usage is TRBJ2-1; 9 bases agree with TRBD2. Germline V lookup: CDR1 SGHNT, CDR2 YYREEE (reference sequence). The CDR3 sequence is 18 residues long. J gave up 9 bases and V 5 bases, and 21 bases lay outside the gene matches.

The chain combines TRBV19 with TRBJ1-5, with 8 bases identical to TRBD1. The CDR3 has 15 amino acids. Looked up from germline, CDR1 is LNHDA and CDR2 is SQIVND (reference sequence). V lost 4 bases, J lost 0 bases, and 2 bases stayed unmatched. The CDR3 DNA follows: TGTGCCAGTAGTAGGGACAGGTTTAGCAATCAGCCCCAGCATTTT. Protein sequence: CASSRDRFSNQPQHF.

The count of this clone is one. This chain uses TRBV2 with TRBJ1-5, with TRBD1 identical over 7 bases. Trimming took 3 bases from V and 7 from J; bases not matched to a gene: 6. This CDR3 is 14 amino acids long. Looked up from germline, CDR1 is SNHLY and CDR2 is FYNNEI. The CDR3 spells CASSDPRGTQPQHF. CDR3 nucleotide sequence: TGTGCCAGCAGTGACCCCAGGGGGACCCAGCCCCAGCATTTT. The full variable domain, rest sourced from reference TRBV2 and TRBJ1-5, is EPEVTQTPSHQVTQMGQEVILRCVPISNHLYFYWYRQILGQKVEFLVSFYNNEISEKSEIFDDQFSVERPDGSNFTLKIRSTKLEDSAMYFCASSDPRGTQPQHFGDGTRLSIL.

This rearrangement joins TRBV14 to TRBJ1-6; D is unresolved. V was shortened by 4 bases and J by 6 bases, with 7 bases between the two germline ends. The CDR3 loop spans 13 amino acids. Germline CDR1 is SGHDN and CDR2 is FVKESK. The CDR3 region has the DNA TGTGCCAGCAGCCCCGAGCTTAATTCACCCCTCCACTTT. It encodes CASSPELNSPLHF.

The V call is TRBV21-1, the J call TRBJ2-7; TRBD2, the D gene given by the table, was not confirmed from the DNA. TRBV21-1 is a recognized pseudogene. The CDR3 runs 16 residues. This chain's CDR3 is CASSKFRLAGSYEQYF. CDR3 DNA: TGTGCCAGCAGCAAATTCCGACTAGCGGGGTCCTACGAGCAGTACTTC.